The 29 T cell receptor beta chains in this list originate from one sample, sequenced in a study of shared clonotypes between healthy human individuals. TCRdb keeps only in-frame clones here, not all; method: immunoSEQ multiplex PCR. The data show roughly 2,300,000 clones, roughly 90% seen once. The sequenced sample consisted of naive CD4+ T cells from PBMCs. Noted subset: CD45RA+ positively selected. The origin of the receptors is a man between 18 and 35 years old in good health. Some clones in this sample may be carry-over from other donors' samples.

CDR3 protein: CASSVTGLGDYGYTF. The CDR3 DNA is TGTGCCAGCAGCGTGACAGGGTTAGGAGACTATGGCTACACCTTC. V and J are TRBV9 and TRBJ1-2; 7 bases line up with TRBD1. Germline loops: CDR1 SGDLS, CDR2 YYNGEE. The junction had 7 bases not matched to a gene; V was cut back by 2 bases and J by 3 bases. The CDR3 loop spans 15 amino acids.

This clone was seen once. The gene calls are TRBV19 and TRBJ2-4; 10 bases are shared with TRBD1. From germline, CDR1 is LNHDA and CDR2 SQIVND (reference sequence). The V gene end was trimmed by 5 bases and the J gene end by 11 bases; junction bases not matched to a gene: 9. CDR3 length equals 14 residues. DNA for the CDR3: TGTGCCAGTAGTCCACGCGGACAGGGGGTATTTCAGTACTTC. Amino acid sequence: CASSPRGQGVFQYF.

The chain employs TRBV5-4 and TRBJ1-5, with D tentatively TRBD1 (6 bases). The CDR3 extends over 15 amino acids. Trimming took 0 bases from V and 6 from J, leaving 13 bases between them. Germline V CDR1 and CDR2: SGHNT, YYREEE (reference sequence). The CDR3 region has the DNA TGTGCCAGCAGCTTGGGGGGGGGCGCCGGTCAGCCCCAGCATTTT. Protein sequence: CASSLGGGAGQPQHF. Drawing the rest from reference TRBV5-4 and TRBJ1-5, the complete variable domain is ETGVTQSPTHLIKTRGQQVTLRCSSQSGHNTVSWYQQALGQGPQFIFQYYREEENGRGNFPPRFSGLQFPNYSSELNVNALELDDSALYLCASSLGGGAGQPQHFGDGTRLSIL.

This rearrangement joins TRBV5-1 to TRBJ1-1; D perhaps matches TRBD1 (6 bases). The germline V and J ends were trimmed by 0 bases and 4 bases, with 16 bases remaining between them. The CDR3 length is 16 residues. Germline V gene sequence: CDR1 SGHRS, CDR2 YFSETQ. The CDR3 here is CASSLGTGAPGTEAFF. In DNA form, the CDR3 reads TGCGCCAGCAGCTTGGGAACGGGGGCGCCCGGCACTGAAGCTTTCTTT.

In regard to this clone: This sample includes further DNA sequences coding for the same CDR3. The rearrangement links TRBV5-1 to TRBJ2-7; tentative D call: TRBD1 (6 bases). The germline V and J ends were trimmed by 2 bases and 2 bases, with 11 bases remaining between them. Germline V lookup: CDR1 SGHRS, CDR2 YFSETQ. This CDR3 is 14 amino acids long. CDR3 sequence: CASSLTGTTYEQYF. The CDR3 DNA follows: TGCGCCAGCAGCTTAACCGGGACAACCTACGAGCAGTACTTC. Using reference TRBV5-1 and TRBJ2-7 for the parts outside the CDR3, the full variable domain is KAGVTQTPRYLIKTRGQQVTLSCSPISGHRSVSWYQQTPGQGLQFLFEYFSETQRNKGNFPGRFSGRQFSNSRSEMNVSTLELGDSALYLCASSLTGTTYEQYFGPGTRLTVT.

Here the CDR3 reads CASSLFQGRGYTF. Here the CDR3 DNA reads TGTGCCAGCAGCCTATTTCAGGGTAGAGGCTACACCTTC. The J gene is TRBJ1-2, the V gene TRBV5-6; maybe TRBD1 (5 bases). Deletions cut 4 bases from V and 8 bases from J, with 15 bases between. Germline V gene lookup returns CDR1 SGHDT and CDR2 YYEEEE. The CDR3 is 13 amino acids. The entire variable domain, with the rest obtained from reference TRBV5-6 and TRBJ1-2, is as follows: DAGVTQSPTHLIKTRGQQVTLRCSPKSGHDTVSWYQQALGQGPQFIFQYYEEEERQRGNFPDRFSGHQFPNYSSELNVNALLLGDSALYLCASSLFQGRGYTFGSGTRLTVV.

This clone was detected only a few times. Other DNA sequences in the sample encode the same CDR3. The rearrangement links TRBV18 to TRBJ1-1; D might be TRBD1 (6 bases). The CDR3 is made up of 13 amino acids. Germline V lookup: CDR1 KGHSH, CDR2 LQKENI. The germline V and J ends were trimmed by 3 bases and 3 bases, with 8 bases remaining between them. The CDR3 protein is CASSPDSYTEAFF. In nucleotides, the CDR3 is TGTGCCAGCTCACCGGACAGCTACACTGAAGCTTTCTTT.

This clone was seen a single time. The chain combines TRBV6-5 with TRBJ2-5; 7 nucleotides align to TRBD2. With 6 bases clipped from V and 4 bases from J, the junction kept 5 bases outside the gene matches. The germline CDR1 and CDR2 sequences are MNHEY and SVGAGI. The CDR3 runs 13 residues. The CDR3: CASRPGGAETQYF. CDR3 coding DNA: TGTGCCAGCAGGCCGGGGGGTGCAGAGACCCAGTACTTC.

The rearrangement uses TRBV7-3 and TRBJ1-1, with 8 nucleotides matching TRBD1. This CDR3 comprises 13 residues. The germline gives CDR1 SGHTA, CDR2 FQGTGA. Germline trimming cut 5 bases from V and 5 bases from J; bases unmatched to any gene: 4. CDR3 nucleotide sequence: TGTGCCAGCAGCCAGGGGGCGGGAACTGAAGCTTTCTTT. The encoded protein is CASSQGAGTEAFF.

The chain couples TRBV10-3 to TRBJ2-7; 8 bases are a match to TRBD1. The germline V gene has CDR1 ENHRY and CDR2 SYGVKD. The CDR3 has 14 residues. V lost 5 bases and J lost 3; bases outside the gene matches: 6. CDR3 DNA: TGTGCCATCAGTCTTCTGGGACAGGACTACGAGCAGTACTTC. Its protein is CAISLLGQDYEQYF.

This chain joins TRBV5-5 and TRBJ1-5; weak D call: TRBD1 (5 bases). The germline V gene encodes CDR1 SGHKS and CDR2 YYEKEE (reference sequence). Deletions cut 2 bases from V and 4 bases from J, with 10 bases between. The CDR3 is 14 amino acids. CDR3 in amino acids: CASSLRPGNQPQHF. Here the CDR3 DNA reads TGTGCCAGCAGCTTAAGGCCAGGGAATCAGCCCCAGCATTTT.

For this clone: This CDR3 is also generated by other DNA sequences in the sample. The DNA of the CDR3 is TGTGCCAGCAGCTTAGAAAGCACAGATACGCAGTATTTT. It yields the protein CASSLESTDTQYF. This chain connects TRBV11-3 to TRBJ2-3; D not resolved. Between the trimmed V and J ends, which lost 0 bases and 0 bases, there was a span of 1 base. The CDR3 is 13 residues long. CDR1 is SGHNT, CDR2 YENEEA, per germline.

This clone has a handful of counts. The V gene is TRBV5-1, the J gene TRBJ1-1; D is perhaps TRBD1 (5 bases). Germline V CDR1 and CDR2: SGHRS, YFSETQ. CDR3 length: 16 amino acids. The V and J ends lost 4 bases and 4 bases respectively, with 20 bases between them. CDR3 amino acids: CASSTLATAIITEAFF. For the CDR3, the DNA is TGCGCCAGCAGCACGCTAGCGACAGCGATCATCACTGAAGCTTTCTTT.

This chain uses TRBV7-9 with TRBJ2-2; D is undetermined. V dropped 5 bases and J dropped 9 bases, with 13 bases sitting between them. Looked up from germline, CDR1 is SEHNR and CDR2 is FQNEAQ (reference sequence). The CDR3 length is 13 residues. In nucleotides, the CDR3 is TGTGCCAGCAGCCTAACAAGCTCATGGGAGCTGTTTTTT. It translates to CASSLTSSWELFF.

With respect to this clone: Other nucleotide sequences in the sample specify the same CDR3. CDR3 residues: CAWSATGYGYTF. Here the CDR3 DNA reads TGTGCCTGGAGTGCAACAGGTTATGGCTACACCTTC. The chain carries TRBV30 and TRBJ1-2, with D perhaps TRBD1 (5 bases). V was clipped by 1 base and J by 5 bases, with 8 bases between them. CDR3 size: 12 residues. Per germline, CDR1 GTSNPN and CDR2 SVGIG (reference sequence). The full variable domain, completed using reference TRBV30 and TRBJ1-2, is SQTIHQWPATLVQPVGSPLSLECTVEGTSNPNLYWYRQAAGRGLQLLFYSVGIGQISSEVPQNLSASRPQDRQFILSSKKLLLSDSGFYLCAWSATGYGYTFGSGTRLTVV.

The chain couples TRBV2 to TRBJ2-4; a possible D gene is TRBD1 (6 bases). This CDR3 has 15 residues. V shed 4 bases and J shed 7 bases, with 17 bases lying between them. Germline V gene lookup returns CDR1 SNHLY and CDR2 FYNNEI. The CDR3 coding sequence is TGTGCCAGCAGTGGGGTGGGGGCGTTAGGGAACATTCAGTACTTC. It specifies CASSGVGALGNIQYF.

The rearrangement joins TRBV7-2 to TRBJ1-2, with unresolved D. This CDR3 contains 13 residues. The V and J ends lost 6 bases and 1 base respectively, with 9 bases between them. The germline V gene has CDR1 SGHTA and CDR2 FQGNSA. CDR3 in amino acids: CASRMGSNYGYTF. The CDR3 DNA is TGTGCCAGCAGGATGGGCAGTAACTATGGCTACACCTTC.

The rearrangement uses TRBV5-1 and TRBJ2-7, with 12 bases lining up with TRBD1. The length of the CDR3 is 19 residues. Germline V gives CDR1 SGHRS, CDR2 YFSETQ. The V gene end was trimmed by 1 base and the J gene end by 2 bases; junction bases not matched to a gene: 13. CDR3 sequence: CASSLKPGTGGGGPYEQYF. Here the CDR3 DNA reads TGCGCCAGCAGCTTGAAGCCCGGGACAGGGGGCGGGGGGCCCTACGAGCAGTACTTC.

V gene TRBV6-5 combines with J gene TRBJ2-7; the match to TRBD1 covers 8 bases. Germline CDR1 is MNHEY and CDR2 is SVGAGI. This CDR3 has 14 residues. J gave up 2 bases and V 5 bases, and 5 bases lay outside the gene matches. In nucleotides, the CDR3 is TGTGCCAGCAGTCAACAGGGGGAGGCCTACGAGCAGTACTTC. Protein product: CASSQQGEAYEQYF.

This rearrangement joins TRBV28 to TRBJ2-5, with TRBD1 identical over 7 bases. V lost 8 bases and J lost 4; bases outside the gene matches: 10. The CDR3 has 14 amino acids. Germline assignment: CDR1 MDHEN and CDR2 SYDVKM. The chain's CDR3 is CASRPKGAAETQYF. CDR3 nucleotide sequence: TGTGCCAGCCGTCCGAAGGGGGCTGCAGAGACCCAGTACTTC.

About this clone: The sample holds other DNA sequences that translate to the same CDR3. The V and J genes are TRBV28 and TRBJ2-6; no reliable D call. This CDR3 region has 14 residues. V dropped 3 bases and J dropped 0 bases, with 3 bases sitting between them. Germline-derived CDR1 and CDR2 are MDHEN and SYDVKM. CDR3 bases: TGTGCCAGCAGTTTGACCTCTGGGGCCAACGTCCTGACTTTC. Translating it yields CASSLTSGANVLTF.

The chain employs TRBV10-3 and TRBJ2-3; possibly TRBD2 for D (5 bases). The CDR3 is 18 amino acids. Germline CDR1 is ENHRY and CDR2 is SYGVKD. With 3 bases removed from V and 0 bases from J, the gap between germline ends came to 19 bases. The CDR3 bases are TGTGCCATCAGTGATCGGGTCTCCCGAGACTATAGCACAGATACGCAGTATTTT. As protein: CAISDRVSRDYSTDTQYF.

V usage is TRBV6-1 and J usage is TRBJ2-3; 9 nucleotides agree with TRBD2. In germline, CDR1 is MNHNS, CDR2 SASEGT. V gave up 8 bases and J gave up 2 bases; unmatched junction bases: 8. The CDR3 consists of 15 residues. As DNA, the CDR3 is TGTGCCAGCCCGAGACTAGCGGAGAACACAGATACGCAGTATTTT. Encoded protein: CASPRLAENTDTQYF.

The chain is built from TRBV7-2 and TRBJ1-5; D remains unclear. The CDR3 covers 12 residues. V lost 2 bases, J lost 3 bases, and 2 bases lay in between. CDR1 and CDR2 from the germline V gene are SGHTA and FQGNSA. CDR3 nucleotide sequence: TGTGCCAGCAGCTTACTCAATCAGCCCCAGCATTTT. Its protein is CASSLLNQPQHF.

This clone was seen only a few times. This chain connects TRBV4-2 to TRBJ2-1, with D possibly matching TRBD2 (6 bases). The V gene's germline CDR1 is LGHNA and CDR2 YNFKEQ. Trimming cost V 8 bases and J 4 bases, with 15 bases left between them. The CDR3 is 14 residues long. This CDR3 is CASPPGTVYNEQFF. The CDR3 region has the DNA TGTGCCAGCCCGCCGGGGACTGTATACAATGAGCAGTTCTTC.

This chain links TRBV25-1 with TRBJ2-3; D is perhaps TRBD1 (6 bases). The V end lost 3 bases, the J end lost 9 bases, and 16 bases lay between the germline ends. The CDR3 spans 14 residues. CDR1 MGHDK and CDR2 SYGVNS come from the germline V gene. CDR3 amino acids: CASSDIGQPFTQYF. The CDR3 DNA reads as TGTGCCAGCAGTGACATAGGACAGCCATTCACGCAGTATTTT.

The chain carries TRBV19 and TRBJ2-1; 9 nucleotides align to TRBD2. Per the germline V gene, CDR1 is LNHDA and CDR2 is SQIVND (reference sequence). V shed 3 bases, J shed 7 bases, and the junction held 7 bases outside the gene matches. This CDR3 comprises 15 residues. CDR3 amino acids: CASSIGLAGWNEQFF. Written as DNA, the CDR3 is TGTGCCAGTAGTATTGGGCTAGCGGGATGGAATGAGCAGTTCTTC.

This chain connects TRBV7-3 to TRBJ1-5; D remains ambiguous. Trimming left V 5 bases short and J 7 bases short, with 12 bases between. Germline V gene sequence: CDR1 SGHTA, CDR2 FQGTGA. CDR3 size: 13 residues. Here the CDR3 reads CASSLSAGQPQHF. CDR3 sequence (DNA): TGTGCCAGCAGCCTCTCGGCGGGCCAGCCCCAGCATTTT. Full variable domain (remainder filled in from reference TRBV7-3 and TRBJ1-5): GAGVSQTPSNKVTEKGKYVELRCDPISGHTALYWYRQSLGQGPEFLIYFQGTGAADDSGLPNDRFFAVRPEGSVSTLKIQRTERGDSAVYLCASSLSAGQPQHFGDGTRLSIL.

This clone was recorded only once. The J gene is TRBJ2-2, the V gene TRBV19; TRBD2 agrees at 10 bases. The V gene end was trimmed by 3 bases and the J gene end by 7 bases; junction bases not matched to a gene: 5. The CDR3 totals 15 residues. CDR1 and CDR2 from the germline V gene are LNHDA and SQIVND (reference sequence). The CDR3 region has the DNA TGTGCCAGTAGTATTCGGAGGACTAGCGGCGGGGAGCTGTTTTTT. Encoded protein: CASSIRRTSGGELFF.